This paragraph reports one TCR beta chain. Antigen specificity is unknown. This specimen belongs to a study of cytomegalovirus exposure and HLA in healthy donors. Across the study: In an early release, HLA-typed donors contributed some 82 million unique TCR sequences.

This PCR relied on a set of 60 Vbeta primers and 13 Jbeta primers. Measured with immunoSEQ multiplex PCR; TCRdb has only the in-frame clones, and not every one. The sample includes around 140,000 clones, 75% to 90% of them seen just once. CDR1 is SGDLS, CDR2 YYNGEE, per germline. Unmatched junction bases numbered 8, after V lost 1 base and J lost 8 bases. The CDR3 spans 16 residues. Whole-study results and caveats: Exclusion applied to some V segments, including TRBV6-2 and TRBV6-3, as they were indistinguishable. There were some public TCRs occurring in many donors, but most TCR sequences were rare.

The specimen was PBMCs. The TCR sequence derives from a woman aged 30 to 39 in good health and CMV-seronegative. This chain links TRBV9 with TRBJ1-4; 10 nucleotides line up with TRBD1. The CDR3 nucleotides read TGTGCCAGCAGCGTAAACCCCGGGACAGGGGTGGAAAAACTGTTTTTT. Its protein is CASSVNPGTGVEKLFF.